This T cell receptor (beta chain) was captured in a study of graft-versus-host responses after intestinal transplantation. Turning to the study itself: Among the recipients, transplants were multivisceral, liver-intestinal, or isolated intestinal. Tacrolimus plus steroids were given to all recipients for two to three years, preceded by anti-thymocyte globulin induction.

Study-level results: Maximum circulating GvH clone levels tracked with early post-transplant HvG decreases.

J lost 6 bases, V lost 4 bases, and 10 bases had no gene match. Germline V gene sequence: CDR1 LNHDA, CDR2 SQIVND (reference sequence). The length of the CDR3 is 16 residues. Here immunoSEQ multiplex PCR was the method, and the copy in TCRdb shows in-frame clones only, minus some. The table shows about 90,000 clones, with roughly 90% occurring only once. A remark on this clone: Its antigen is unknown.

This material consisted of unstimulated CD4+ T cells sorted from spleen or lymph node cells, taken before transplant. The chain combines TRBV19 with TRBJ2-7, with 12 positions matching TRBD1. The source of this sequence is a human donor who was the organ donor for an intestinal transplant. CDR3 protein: CASSKRSGQGAGEQYF. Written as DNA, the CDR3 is TGTGCCAGTAGTAAAAGATCGGGACAGGGGGCCGGCGAGCAGTACTTC.